The next 16 T cell receptor beta chains were all read from a single sample in a study of siplizumab effects on memory and regulatory T cells. Profiled with immunoSEQ multiplex PCR; TCRdb holds only in-frame clones, not every one. The sample lists about 80,000 clones, 85% to 95% occurring once. The specimen sequenced was CD8+ T cells sorted from blood. The receptors come from a human donor in good health.

This chain links TRBV28 with TRBJ2-1; D ambiguous. The CDR3 sequence is 16 residues long. V was trimmed by 5 bases and J by 0 bases, leaving 14 bases between them. Germline loops: CDR1 MDHEN, CDR2 SYDVKM. CDR3 nucleotide sequence: TGTGCCAGCAGTCCCGTCGCGGTTAACTCCTACAATGAGCAGTTCTTC. Translating gives CASSPVAVNSYNEQFF. Drawing the rest from reference TRBV28 and TRBJ2-1, the complete variable domain is DVKVTQSSRYLVKRTGEKVFLECVQDMDHENMFWYRQDPGLGLRLIYFSYDVKMKEKGDIPEGYSVSREKKERFSLILESASTNQTSMYLCASSPVAVNSYNEQFFGPGTRLTVL.

This chain links TRBV28 with TRBJ2-6, with D tentatively TRBD1 or TRBD2 (5 bases each). Looked up from germline, CDR1 is MDHEN and CDR2 is SYDVKM. Trimming took 3 bases from V and 0 from J, leaving 18 bases between them. The CDR3 has 19 residues. The CDR3 DNA reads as TGTGCCAGCAGTTTTGGGGACCCCGATTTCCTCTCTGGGGCCAACGTCCTGACTTTC. Amino acid sequence: CASSFGDPDFLSGANVLTF. The complete variable domain, with remaining parts taken from reference TRBV28 and TRBJ2-6, reads DVKVTQSSRYLVKRTGEKVFLECVQDMDHENMFWYRQDPGLGLRLIYFSYDVKMKEKGDIPEGYSVSREKKERFSLILESASTNQTSMYLCASSFGDPDFLSGANVLTFGAGSRLTVL.

This rearrangement joins TRBV5-4 to TRBJ2-5; 12 positions match TRBD1. V lost 6 bases to trimming and J lost 3 bases; unmatched junction nucleotides: 12. Germline assignment: CDR1 SGHNT and CDR2 YYREEE (reference sequence). The CDR3 has 17 residues. CDR3 bases: TGTGCCAGCAAATTAGGGACAGGGGGCTTGTTTGAAGAGACCCAGTACTTC. Translating it yields CASKLGTGGLFEETQYF.

The chain is built from TRBV27 and TRBJ2-7; TRBD1 matches 7 bases. The CDR3 loop spans 14 amino acids. The J segment lost 4 bases and the V segment lost 0 bases, leaving 3 bases of the junction unmatched. CDR1 is MNHEY, CDR2 SMNVEV, per germline (reference sequence). The CDR3 spells CASSLSGQYYEQYF. The CDR3 nucleotides read TGTGCCAGCAGTTTATCGGGACAGTATTACGAGCAGTACTTC.

This clone has a single count. The chain carries TRBV27 and TRBJ2-7, with TRBD1 matching 8 bases. The V gene end was trimmed by 6 bases and the J gene end by 4 bases; junction bases not matched to a gene: 5. The CDR3 is 13 residues long. Per the germline V gene, CDR1 is MNHEY and CDR2 is SMNVEV (reference sequence). In DNA form, the CDR3 reads TGTGCCAGCAGCCAGGGGGCTTTTTACGAGCAGTACTTC. It yields the protein CASSQGAFYEQYF.

The CDR3 here is CASSFPEAFF. In DNA form, the CDR3 reads TGTGCCAGCAGCTTCCCTGAAGCTTTCTTT. J is TRBJ1-1 and V is TRBV7-2, with D unclear. The V gene's germline CDR1 is SGHTA and CDR2 FQGNSA. The CDR3 is 10 amino acids. V lost 3 bases, J lost 6 bases, and 2 bases lay in between.

The chain is built from TRBV5-1 and TRBJ2-5; 9 bases align to TRBD2. Germline assignment: CDR1 SGHRS and CDR2 YFSETQ. The CDR3 totals 15 residues. The trim removed 3 bases at V and 11 bases at J, leaving 14 bases unmatched. The CDR3, as DNA: TGCGCCAGCAGCTCAGAGGGGGCGGGAGGGCAAGAGCAGTACTTC. Protein: CASSSEGAGGQEQYF.

The rearrangement uses TRBV6-4 and TRBJ1-2, with a possible D match to TRBD1 (5 bases). Germline CDR1 and CDR2: MRHNA and SNTAGT. The CDR3 covers 13 residues. The V end was cut by 3 bases, the J end by 4 bases, with 9 bases between. In DNA, the CDR3 is TGTGCCAGCAGTGAGCAGGGTACCTATGGCTACACCTTC. Translated: CASSEQGTYGYTF.

The rearrangement links TRBV7-9 to TRBJ2-7; D is perhaps TRBD2 (5 bases). The V and J ends lost 0 bases and 3 bases respectively, with 12 bases between them. This CDR3 is 15 amino acids long. Germline V gives CDR1 SEHNR, CDR2 FQNEAQ (reference sequence). This CDR3 is CASSLANEGRYEQYF. CDR3 DNA sequence: TGTGCCAGCAGCTTAGCGAACGAGGGCCGCTACGAGCAGTACTTC.

The J gene is TRBJ2-7, the V gene TRBV6-5, with 7 bases lining up with TRBD2. The ends lost 7 bases at V and 0 bases at J; junction bases unmatched: 9. This CDR3 has 15 amino acids. Germline CDR1 is MNHEY and CDR2 is SVGAGI. The DNA of the CDR3 is TGTGCCAGCACCAAGGGGCTAGCGGACTCCTACGAGCAGTACTTC. It yields the protein CASTKGLADSYEQYF.

The rearrangement joins TRBV7-9 to TRBJ2-7; 7 nucleotides match TRBD1. V lost 5 bases to trimming and J lost 3 bases; unmatched junction nucleotides: 7. Per the germline V gene, CDR1 is SEHNR and CDR2 is FQNEAQ (reference sequence). The length of the CDR3 is 14 residues. This CDR3 is CASSPPGTVYEQYF. In DNA form, the CDR3 reads TGTGCCAGCAGCCCACCCGGGACAGTCTACGAGCAGTACTTC.

The rearrangement uses TRBV4-1 and TRBJ2-1, with 16 nucleotides matching TRBD2. Trimming at V came to 3 bases and at J to 8 bases, leaving 4 bases not matched to a gene. Germline assignment: CDR1 MGHRA and CDR2 YSYEKL. The CDR3 totals 16 residues. The CDR3 coding sequence is TGCGCCAGCAGCCATGGGACTAGCGGGAGGGTTGATGAGCAGTTCTTC. Translating it yields CASSHGTSGRVDEQFF.

About this clone itself: Germline is not matched at one junction end, which may reflect a read error. V usage is TRBV10-2 and J usage is TRBJ2-1, with 8 bases aligning to TRBD2. Germline CDR1 WSHSY, CDR2 SAAADI. The CDR3 runs to 15 residues. CDR3: CASRDPGLDYSEQFF. CDR3 nucleotide sequence: TGCGCCAGCAGGGACCCGGGACTAGATTACAGTGAGCAGTTCTTC.

The count of this clone is one. The chain combines TRBV9 with TRBJ2-3, with TRBD2 matching 10 bases. CDR1 and CDR2 from the germline V gene are SGDLS and YYNGEE. The CDR3 covers 15 residues. The junction had 6 bases not matched to a gene; V was cut back by 4 bases and J by 4 bases. The CDR3: CASSPSGSSPDTQYF. CDR3 DNA sequence: TGTGCCAGCAGCCCTAGCGGGAGTAGTCCAGATACGCAGTATTTT. Using reference TRBV9 and TRBJ2-3 for the parts outside the CDR3, the full variable domain is DSGVTQTPKHLITATGQRVTLRCSPRSGDLSVYWYQQSLDQGLQFLIQYYNGEERAKGNILERFSAQQFPDLHSELNLSSLELGDSALYFCASSPSGSSPDTQYFGPGTRLTVL.

The chain recombines TRBV4-1 with TRBJ2-7; 10 nucleotides agree with TRBD1. The CDR3 is 15 amino acids. The V gene's germline CDR1 is MGHRA and CDR2 YSYEKL. The V segment lost 4 bases and the J segment 1 base; nucleotides outside the gene matches: 4. The DNA of the CDR3 is TGCGCCAGCAGCCTGACAGGGGGCGAATCCTACGAGCAGTACTTC. The encoded protein is CASSLTGGESYEQYF.

This rearrangement joins TRBV11-2 to TRBJ2-3; 12 nucleotides line up with TRBD2. CDR1 is SGHAT and CDR2 is FQNNGV in the germline V gene. Trimming removed 5 bases from V and 4 bases from J; junction bases left unmatched: 10. The CDR3 runs to 17 residues. As DNA, the CDR3 is TGTGCCAGCAGCCCTTGGACTAGCGGGATCCCCCCAGATACGCAGTATTTT. Translating it yields CASSPWTSGIPPDTQYF.